These 16 T cell receptor beta chains were sequenced from one sample in a study of blood T cell repertoires in COVID-19. Assay: immunoSEQ multiplex PCR; the TCRdb copy retains only in-frame clones and omits some. This table holds more than 200,000 clones, around nine tenths found once. Specimen: PBMCs or T cells enriched from blood (not recorded which). Source of these receptors: a woman aged 45 to 65 who had recovered from COVID-19.

The V gene is TRBV6-5, the J gene TRBJ1-2, with a tentative D call TRBD1 (5 bases). V lost 0 bases, J lost 8 bases, and 13 bases lay in between. The CDR3 contains 14 residues. The germline CDR1 and CDR2 sequences are MNHEY and SVGAGI. This CDR3 is CASSYSGREGGYTF. The CDR3 bases are TGTGCCAGCAGTTACTCGGGCAGGGAAGGGGGCTACACCTTC.

The chain's CDR3 is CASRDDGGAYEQYF. CDR3 DNA: TGTGCCAGCAGAGACGACGGCGGCGCCTACGAGCAGTACTTC. The chain carries TRBV27 and TRBJ2-7; D gene unclear. There are 14 residues in the CDR3. V gave up 6 bases and J gave up 2 bases, with 14 bases separating them. Per germline, CDR1 MNHEY and CDR2 SMNVEV (reference sequence).

The chain combines TRBV28 with TRBJ1-2, with D perhaps matching TRBD1 (6 bases). Deletions cut 6 bases from V and 5 bases from J, with 16 bases between. CDR3 length: 14 residues. CDR1 MDHEN and CDR2 SYDVKM come from the germline V gene. CDR3 amino acids: CASRGADGAYGYTF. CDR3 sequence (DNA): TGTGCCAGCAGGGGGGCTGACGGGGCGTATGGCTACACCTTC.

The chain joins TRBV25-1 to TRBJ1-2; TRBD1 aligns across 9 bases. Looked up from germline, CDR1 is MGHDK and CDR2 is SYGVNS. Unmatched junction bases numbered 9, after V lost 3 bases and J lost 4 bases. The CDR3 spans 16 residues. The CDR3 coding sequence is TGTGCCAGCAGTGACACCGGACAGGGGCTCGTCTATGGCTACACCTTC. Translation: CASSDTGQGLVYGYTF.

The chain employs TRBV6-5 and TRBJ2-3, with a tentative D call TRBD2 (6 bases). Per germline, CDR1 MNHEY and CDR2 SVGAGI. The V end was cut by 6 bases, the J end by 4 bases, with 8 bases between. The CDR3 contains 12 residues. The CDR3 DNA is TGTGCCAGCAGACGGGACTCAGATACGCAGTATTTT. It translates to CASRRDSDTQYF.

The chain carries TRBV12-3 or TRBV12-4 and TRBJ1-2, with a tentative D call TRBD1 (6 bases). This CDR3 contains 13 residues. V lost 5 bases to trimming and J lost 4 bases, with 11 bases between them. CDR3 bases: TGTGCCAGCAGTGAGCAGGGGTTCTATGGCTACACCTTC. It specifies CASSEQGFYGYTF.

This chain joins TRBV6-5 and TRBJ2-7, with TRBD2 identical over 10 bases. This CDR3 region has 14 residues. Germline V lookup: CDR1 MNHEY, CDR2 SVGAGI. V was clipped by 10 bases and J by 0 bases; unmatched bases: 6. The CDR3 sequence is CAKRTSGDSYEQYF. In nucleotides, the CDR3 is TGTGCCAAGAGGACTAGCGGAGACTCCTACGAGCAGTACTTC.

This chain connects TRBV6-5 to TRBJ2-7, with 9 bases lining up with TRBD1. Germline assignment: CDR1 MNHEY and CDR2 SVGAGI. This CDR3 region has 14 residues. V was clipped by 6 bases and J by 2 bases; unmatched bases: 5. CDR3 DNA: TGTGCCAGCAGAACCGGGACAGGGACCTACGAGCAGTACTTC. It is translated as CASRTGTGTYEQYF.

The rearrangement links TRBV4-3 to TRBJ1-2, with D possibly matching TRBD1 (5 bases). Trimming took off 0 bases at V and 8 bases at J, with 16 bases between the two ends. The CDR3 loop spans 15 amino acids. Germline V gives CDR1 LGHNA, CDR2 YSLEER. CDR3 region: CASSQDGGTRSGYTF. The DNA of the CDR3 is TGCGCCAGCAGCCAAGATGGGGGGACCCGTAGCGGCTACACCTTC.

V usage is TRBV5-1 and J usage is TRBJ2-7; perhaps TRBD1 as D (7 bases). Per the germline V gene, CDR1 is SGHRS and CDR2 is YFSETQ. The CDR3 contains 14 residues. Between the trimmed V and J ends, which lost 0 bases and 6 bases, there was a span of 13 bases. CDR3 in amino acids: CASSLAAGGTEQYF. The CDR3 nucleotides are TGCGCCAGCAGCTTGGCGGCAGGGGGGACCGAGCAGTACTTC. Drawing the rest from reference TRBV5-1 and TRBJ2-7, the complete variable domain is KAGVTQTPRYLIKTRGQQVTLSCSPISGHRSVSWYQQTPGQGLQFLFEYFSETQRNKGNFPGRFSGRQFSNSRSEMNVSTLELGDSALYLCASSLAAGGTEQYFGPGTRLTVT.

In its sample, this clone was seen a few times. The V gene is TRBV18, the J gene TRBJ2-1, with TRBD2 matching over 14 bases. Losses at the gene ends were 3 bases for V and 9 bases for J; bases not matched to a gene: 4. This CDR3 is 15 amino acids long. In germline, CDR1 is KGHSH, CDR2 LQKENI. CDR3 in DNA: TGTGCCAGCTCACCGCGTGGACTAGCGGGGGGTGAGCAGTTCTTC. This sequence encodes CASSPRGLAGGEQFF.

This clone was observed a single time. The chain uses TRBV2 and TRBJ2-7; a possible D gene is TRBD2 (7 bases). Germline values: CDR1 SNHLY, CDR2 FYNNEI. Trimming took off 7 bases at V and 6 bases at J, with 19 bases between the two ends. This CDR3 spans 14 amino acids. CDR3 in DNA: TGTGCCAGCACCTTACTGCAGGGAGGGGGCGAGCAGTACTTC. Translating gives CASTLLQGGGEQYF.

This clone showed up just a few times. V is TRBV5-6 and J is TRBJ1-5; TRBD1 matches 10 bases. The CDR3 totals 17 residues. The trim removed 3 bases at V and 7 bases at J, leaving 13 bases unmatched. Germline CDR1 reads SGHDT; CDR2 reads YYEEEE. The CDR3 loop is CASSSAGQGISRQPQHF. The DNA for the CDR3 is TGTGCCAGCAGCTCTGCGGGACAGGGGATCTCACGGCAGCCCCAGCATTTT.

The chain links TRBV28 to TRBJ2-7; a possible D gene is TRBD1 (6 bases). Germline CDR1 and CDR2: MDHEN and SYDVKM. The CDR3 is 14 residues long. The germline V and J ends were trimmed by 7 bases and 3 bases, with 16 bases remaining between them. In DNA form, the CDR3 reads TGTGCCAGCACACCCGGGACATCGATCTACGAGCAGTACTTC. Protein product: CASTPGTSIYEQYF. The full variable domain, in which reference TRBV28 and TRBJ2-7 provide the parts outside the CDR3, is DVKVTQSSRYLVKRTGEKVFLECVQDMDHENMFWYRQDPGLGLRLIYFSYDVKMKEKGDIPEGYSVSREKKERFSLILESASTNQTSMYLCASTPGTSIYEQYFGPGTRLTVT.

The rearrangement joins TRBV27 to TRBJ2-3; weak D call: TRBD2 (7 bases). This CDR3 spans 14 amino acids. From germline, CDR1 is MNHEY and CDR2 SMNVEV (reference sequence). The V end lost 4 bases, the J end lost 3 bases, and 11 bases lay between the germline ends. This CDR3 reads CASSWGRGTDTQYF. The CDR3 DNA sequence: TGTGCCAGCAGTTGGGGGAGGGGGACAGATACGCAGTATTTT.

This chain links TRBV24-1 with TRBJ2-2; D remains ambiguous. The CDR3 length is 15 residues. Germline loops: CDR1 KGHDR, CDR2 SFDVKD. V was clipped by 3 bases and J by 7 bases, with 14 bases between them. CDR3 residues: CATSDTGDSVGELFF. The CDR3 region has the DNA TGTGCCACCAGTGATACTGGAGATTCGGTCGGGGAGCTGTTTTTT.